Below, 9 T cell receptor beta chains from the same sample are listed, as sequenced in a study of human T cells and chemical hapten exposure. Using its own MiXCR run on the RACE reads, TCRdb lists one record per CDR3 protein. The table lists 35,000 to 40,000 distinct CDR3 sequences, roughly 12% of them singletons. Time point specified: pre-sensitization, week 0. Treatment given: therapeutic diphenylcyclopropenone sensitization with weekly scalp DPC. Blood, whole and unfractionated, served as the source for total RNA extraction. This sample comprised whole blood, obtained in connection with sensitization to the hapten diphenylcyclopropenone (DPC). The receptor set was obtained from a woman aged 40 to 49 with alopecia areata. Some clones in this sample may be carry-over from other donors' samples.

This clonotype was picked up many times. The chain combines TRBV5-1 with TRBJ2-1; the match to TRBD2 covers 10 bases. Per the germline V gene, CDR1 is SGHRS and CDR2 is YFSETQ. The CDR3 contains 17 residues. V lost 0 bases and J lost 0; bases outside the gene matches: 3. CDR3 residues: CASSLAASGSSYNEQFF. The CDR3 coding sequence is TGCGCCAGCAGCTTGGCCGCTAGCGGGAGCTCCTACAATGAGCAGTTCTTC. Based on the CDR3 plus reference TRBV5-1 and TRBJ2-1, the full variable domain is KAGVTQTPRYLIKTRGQQVTLSCSPISGHRSVSWYQQTPGQGLQFLFEYFSETQRNKGNFPGRFSGRQFSNSRSEMNVSTLELGDSALYLCASSLAASGSSYNEQFFGPGTRLTVL.

This clonotype was found many times. The rearrangement uses TRBV11-2 and TRBJ1-1; D gene unclear. V shed 5 bases and J shed 5 bases, with 9 bases lying between them. From germline, CDR1 is SGHAT and CDR2 FQNNGV. This CDR3 is built from 12 residues. The DNA for the CDR3 is TGTGCCAGCAGCCCCGGTGGAACTGAAGCTTTCTTT. Its protein product is CASSPGGTEAFF.

The J gene is TRBJ1-5, the V gene TRBV19, with D perhaps TRBD1 (6 bases). The CDR3 loop spans 15 amino acids. Trimming left V 2 bases short and J 4 bases short, with 12 bases between. Germline V gene lookup returns CDR1 LNHDA and CDR2 SQIVND (reference sequence). CDR3 coding DNA: TGTGCCAGTAGTATACCAGGGGAGGCGAATCAGCCCCAGCATTTT. Translated, it gives CASSIPGEANQPQHF.

The sample holds many counts of this clonotype. V is TRBV19 and J is TRBJ2-5; D is uncertain. The CDR3 spans 13 residues. Germline V gives CDR1 LNHDA, CDR2 SQIVND (reference sequence). V dropped 3 bases and J dropped 4 bases, with 9 bases sitting between them. CDR3 sequence: CASSIQAGETQYF. The DNA for the CDR3 is TGTGCCAGTAGTATTCAGGCAGGAGAGACCCAGTACTTC.

The table lists this clonotype with a count of one. The chain joins TRBV19 to TRBJ1-4, with unresolved D. CDR3 size: 12 residues. Trimming stripped 4 bases from V and 7 bases from J, with 7 bases between. Germline lookup yields CDR1 LNHDA and CDR2 SQIVND (reference sequence). CDR3: CASSRVSEKLFF. The DNA of the CDR3 is TGTGCCAGTAGTAGGGTATCTGAAAAACTGTTTTTT.

This clonotype was observed a handful of times. The chain carries TRBV9 and TRBJ2-1; possibly TRBD1 for D (5 bases). Germline V lookup: CDR1 SGDLS, CDR2 YYNGEE. The germline V and J ends were trimmed by 0 bases and 4 bases, with 8 bases remaining between them. The CDR3 extends over 14 amino acids. The CDR3: CASSVDDSYNEQFF. In DNA form, the CDR3 reads TGTGCCAGCAGCGTAGACGACAGTTACAATGAGCAGTTCTTC.

This clonotype was detected ten times or more. The chain uses TRBV5-4 and TRBJ1-5, with D unclear. Germline assignment: CDR1 SGHNT and CDR2 YYREEE (reference sequence). V was cut by 0 bases and J by 10 bases, with 8 bases left in between. This CDR3 contains 12 residues. DNA of the CDR3: TGTGCCAGCAGCTTGGGATTGGGACCCCAGCATTTT. Its translation is CASSLGLGPQHF.

This clonotype came up many times. This chain joins TRBV12-3 or TRBV12-4 and TRBJ2-3; maybe TRBD1 (6 bases). The CDR3 is made up of 16 amino acids. Trimming shortened V by 6 bases and J by 2 bases, and 18 bases separated the two germline ends. CDR3 sequence: CASSVRGGGLTDTQYF. The DNA of the CDR3 is TGTGCCAGCAGCGTACGGGGTGGGGGCCTCACAGATACGCAGTATTTT.

This clonotype has at least ten counts. The J gene is TRBJ2-4, the V gene TRBV20-1; TRBD2 aligns across 13 bases. This CDR3 contains 15 residues. Trimming took 6 bases from V and 9 from J; bases not matched to a gene: 11. Germline-derived CDR1 and CDR2 are DFQATT and SNEGSKA (reference sequence). CDR3 in DNA: TGCAGTGCCGGAAGGACTAGCGGGAGTTGGAGCATTCAGTACTTC. It yields the protein CSAGRTSGSWSIQYF.